The 31 T cell receptor beta chains presented below share a single source sample, sequenced in a study of T-cell reconstitution after alpha-beta-depleted transplantation in children. The authors prepared the TCRbeta library with unique molecular identifiers. TCRdb reprocessed the PCR reads with MiXCR, giving one entry per CDR3 protein. The table includes hundreds of thousands of distinct CDR3 sequences, roughly 13% detected once. Sample: PBMCs, mostly from graft donor cells, taken 360 days after TCRalphabeta/CD19-depleted stem cell transplant. The source of these receptors is a male patient aged 10 to 17 who had a stem cell transplant for acute myeloid leukemia, so the T cells may come from the graft donor.

This clonotype has just a few counts. The V gene is TRBV7-9, the J gene TRBJ1-4; 7 nucleotides match TRBD1. Germline V gives CDR1 SEHNR, CDR2 FQNEAQ (reference sequence). The J segment lost 2 bases and the V segment lost 4 bases, leaving 4 bases of the junction unmatched. The CDR3 consists of 15 residues. For the CDR3, the DNA is TGTGCCAGCAGCTCCAACAGGGGTACTAATGAAAAACTGTTTTTT. Residues: CASSSNRGTNEKLFF.

This clonotype was counted a few times. The rearrangement joins TRBV12-3 or TRBV12-4 to TRBJ2-2; TRBD1 agrees at 11 bases. The trim removed 2 bases at V and 6 bases at J, leaving 5 bases unmatched. The CDR3 has 16 residues. The CDR3 is CASSLRTGGPSGELFF. The CDR3 nucleotides read TGTGCCAGCAGTTTAAGGACAGGGGGCCCCTCCGGGGAGCTGTTTTTT.

J is TRBJ2-1 and V is TRBV14; a possible D gene is TRBD2 (5 bases). The V gene's germline CDR1 is SGHDN and CDR2 FVKESK. V was cut by 0 bases and J by 2 bases, with 17 bases left in between. CDR3 length: 18 residues. CDR3 coding DNA: TGTGCCAGCAGCCAAGAAGGAGGTACGGGTGCAACCTACAATGAGCAGTTCTTC. This codes for CASSQEGGTGATYNEQFF.

This chain connects TRBV11-2 to TRBJ2-3; TRBD2 agrees at 9 bases. V dropped 1 base and J dropped 0; count of bases not matched to a gene: 5. The CDR3 spans 17 residues. Germline CDR1 is SGHAT and CDR2 is FQNNGV. The CDR3 protein is CASSLVPSGASTDTQYF. The CDR3 DNA follows: TGTGCCAGCAGCTTAGTTCCTAGCGGGGCTAGCACAGATACGCAGTATTTT.

The sample holds a few counts of this clonotype. J is TRBJ2-3 and V is TRBV14; D call uncertain. V was cut by 5 bases and J by 6 bases, with 24 bases left in between. The CDR3 length is 17 residues. Looked up from germline, CDR1 is SGHDN and CDR2 is FVKESK. The CDR3 DNA sequence: TGTGCCAGCAGCTCTTGGCCCGGTAGGATTGGATGGGATACGCAGTATTTT. The encoded protein is CASSSWPGRIGWDTQYF.

This clonotype appeared a few times. The chain's CDR3 is CSARDALGRDSYGYTF. CDR3 DNA: TGCAGTGCTAGAGATGCCTTAGGGAGGGATTCTTATGGCTACACCTTC. V usage is TRBV20-1 and J usage is TRBJ1-2; D gene ambiguous. The length of the CDR3 is 16 residues. Germline values: CDR1 DFQATT, CDR2 SNEGSKA (reference sequence). V gave up 0 bases and J gave up 5 bases, with 19 bases separating them.

This clonotype was picked up a small number of times. This chain connects TRBV28 to TRBJ2-5; D is unclear. Germline CDR1 MDHEN, CDR2 SYDVKM. CDR3 length equals 14 residues. Trimming removed 3 bases from V and 2 bases from J, with 10 bases in between. The DNA of the CDR3 is TGTGCCAGCAGTTTTCGGGCCACTCAAGAGACCCAGTACTTC. The encoded protein is CASSFRATQETQYF.

The genes are TRBV19 and TRBJ2-1, with D hard to call. The CDR3 is made up of 13 amino acids. V gave up 6 bases and J gave up 8 bases, with 14 bases separating them. Germline V CDR1 and CDR2: LNHDA, SQIVND (reference sequence). The DNA of the CDR3 is TGTGCCAGTAGGATGAACCTTGGGCATGAGCAGTTCTTC. Amino acid sequence: CASRMNLGHEQFF. Using reference TRBV19 and TRBJ2-1 for the parts outside the CDR3, the full variable domain is DGGITQSPKYLFRKEGQNVTLSCEQNLNHDAMYWYRQDPGQGLRLIYYSQIVNDFQKGDIAEGYSVSREKKESFPLTVTSAQKNPTAFYLCASRMNLGHEQFFGPGTRLTVL.

Only a few counts were recorded for this clonotype. The V call is TRBV7-8, the J call TRBJ1-5, with a tentative D call TRBD1 (5 bases). Germline V gives CDR1 SGHVS, CDR2 FQNEAQ. The CDR3 runs 15 residues. Trimming left V 5 bases short and J 5 bases short, with 16 bases between. The CDR3 DNA reads as TGTGCCAGCAGCCTGGGACGGCCTTCGGATCAGCCCCAGCATTTT. This sequence encodes CASSLGRPSDQPQHF.

This clonotype has just a few counts. The chain uses TRBV6-2 or TRBV6-3 and TRBJ2-1; 9 positions match TRBD2. Germline-derived CDR1 and CDR2 are MNHEY and SVGEGT. This CDR3 has 19 amino acids. The V segment lost 8 bases and the J segment 0 bases; nucleotides outside the gene matches: 17. The CDR3 protein is CASQHLTLLAGVSYNEQFF. CDR3 DNA: TGTGCCAGCCAGCACTTGACTCTATTAGCGGGAGTCTCCTACAATGAGCAGTTCTTC.

This clonotype was picked up a small number of times. The chain couples TRBV11-3 to TRBJ2-1; TRBD1 agrees at 7 bases. Germline V lookup: CDR1 SGHNT, CDR2 YENEEA. The trim removed 4 bases at V and 1 base at J, leaving 10 bases unmatched. The CDR3 contains 17 residues. Here the CDR3 reads CASSSLVPGQSYNEQFF. In nucleotides, the CDR3 is TGTGCCAGCAGCTCACTCGTACCGGGACAGTCCTACAATGAGCAGTTCTTC.

There are many counts of this clonotype. The V and J genes are TRBV29-1 and TRBJ2-1; D is perhaps TRBD1 or TRBD2 (6 bases each). Looked up from germline, CDR1 is SQVTM and CDR2 is ANQGSEA. The CDR3 has 13 amino acids. Between the trimmed V and J ends, which lost 5 bases and 6 bases, there was a span of 14 bases. The CDR3 spells CSVRGRGGNEQFF. In DNA, the CDR3 is TGCAGCGTTAGGGGCAGGGGAGGCAATGAGCAGTTCTTC.

The rearrangement links TRBV9 to TRBJ1-6; no reliable D call. Trimming left V 4 bases short and J 11 bases short, with 13 bases between. Germline loops: CDR1 SGDLS, CDR2 YYNGEE. This CDR3 has 13 residues. CDR3: CASSFDPRPPLHF. The CDR3 DNA is TGTGCCAGCAGCTTCGACCCGAGGCCACCCCTCCACTTT.

This chain connects TRBV7-3 to TRBJ2-3, with 8 positions matching TRBD2. The CDR3 totals 14 residues. Germline V lookup: CDR1 SGHTA, CDR2 FQGTGA. V was clipped by 8 bases and J by 3 bases; unmatched bases: 7. The CDR3 protein is CASATSGLTDTQYF. The CDR3 coding sequence is TGTGCCAGCGCAACTAGCGGCCTAACAGATACGCAGTATTTT.

The chain combines TRBV7-9 with TRBJ1-1, with D unresolved. The CDR3 runs 13 residues. From germline, CDR1 is SEHNR and CDR2 FQNEAQ (reference sequence). V was shortened by 5 bases and J by 8 bases, with 15 bases between the two germline ends. The CDR3 sequence is CASSPDGIREAFF. CDR3 DNA: TGTGCCAGCAGCCCCGATGGGATCCGAGAAGCTTTCTTT.

This clonotype was seen more than once but under ten times. The chain joins TRBV7-2 to TRBJ2-2; TRBD2 agrees at 10 bases. The CDR3 covers 17 residues. Germline CDR1 SGHTA, CDR2 FQGNSA. Trimming at V came to 1 base and at J to 0 bases, leaving 2 bases not matched to a gene. This CDR3 reads CASSLVGLAANTGELFF. CDR3 nucleotides: TGTGCCAGCAGCTTAGTAGGACTAGCGGCGAACACCGGGGAGCTGTTTTTT. The variable domain in full, completed from reference TRBV7-2 and TRBJ2-2, reads GAGVSQSPSNKVTEKGKDVELRCDPISGHTALYWYRQSLGQGLEFLIYFQGNSAPDKSGLPSDRFSAERTGGSVSTLTIQRTQQEDSAVYLCASSLVGLAANTGELFFGEGSRLTVL.

This sequence joins TRBV15 and TRBJ1-2; D not certain. V was cut by 4 bases and J by 3 bases, with 18 bases left in between. The CDR3 loop spans 16 amino acids. Looked up from germline, CDR1 is LNHNV and CDR2 is YYDKDF (reference sequence). CDR3 sequence (DNA): TGTGCCACCAGCACTTTCCAGATGCAAGAGGACTATGGCTACACCTTC. Its protein product is CATSTFQMQEDYGYTF.

V and J are TRBV20-1 and TRBJ2-4, with TRBD2 identical over 8 bases. CDR1 is DFQATT, CDR2 SNEGSKA, per germline (reference sequence). The V gene end was trimmed by 3 bases and the J gene end by 8 bases; junction bases not matched to a gene: 15. The CDR3 runs 16 residues. As DNA, the CDR3 is TGCAGTGCTAGCCTGTCCGGGGGGGGCAGCTCGGACATTCAGTACTTC. Translating gives CSASLSGGGSSDIQYF.

The J gene is TRBJ2-7, the V gene TRBV29-1; tentative D call: TRBD1 (6 bases). Germline CDR1 SQVTM, CDR2 ANQGSEA. The CDR3 consists of 14 residues. V was clipped by 6 bases and J by 5 bases, with 20 bases between them. The CDR3 sequence is CSVAGPGVLHEQYF. DNA of the CDR3: TGCAGCGTGGCCGGGCCAGGGGTATTACACGAGCAGTACTTC.

This chain connects TRBV9 to TRBJ2-1, with D possibly matching TRBD2 (6 bases). The V end lost 0 bases, the J end lost 10 bases, and 14 bases lay between the germline ends. The V gene's germline CDR1 is SGDLS and CDR2 YYNGEE. The CDR3 is 14 residues long. CDR3 amino acids: CASSVAGGIEEQFF. In nucleotides, the CDR3 is TGTGCCAGCAGCGTAGCTGGCGGGATAGAGGAGCAGTTCTTC.

The chain uses TRBV20-1 and TRBJ1-1, with 8 bases aligning to TRBD1. Losses at the gene ends were 6 bases for V and 2 bases for J; bases not matched to a gene: 11. The CDR3 length is 15 residues. CDR1 DFQATT and CDR2 SNEGSKA come from the germline V gene (reference sequence). The CDR3 bases are TGCAGTGCCAAGACAGGGGAAAGGTTCAACACTGAAGCTTTCTTT. Its translation: CSAKTGERFNTEAFF.

V is TRBV24-1 and J is TRBJ2-5; perhaps TRBD2 as D (6 bases). From germline, CDR1 is KGHDR and CDR2 SFDVKD. Trimming removed 7 bases at V and 5 bases at J, with 13 bases between. The CDR3 runs to 13 residues. CDR3: CATSRGAGETQYF. As DNA, the CDR3 is TGTGCCACCAGCCGGGGTGCGGGGGAGACCCAGTACTTC.

Ten or more counts support this clonotype. This sequence joins TRBV7-2 and TRBJ2-1, with no clear D. From germline, CDR1 is SGHTA and CDR2 FQGNSA. Trimming removed 2 bases at V and 4 bases at J, with 6 bases between. This CDR3 is built from 13 residues. CDR3 in amino acids: CASSLTLYNEQFF. The DNA for the CDR3 is TGTGCCAGCAGCTTAACTCTGTACAATGAGCAGTTCTTC.

This clonotype was seen many times. This chain connects TRBV27 to TRBJ2-3; TRBD2 matches at 13 bases. CDR1 MNHEY and CDR2 SMNVEV come from the germline V gene (reference sequence). J was trimmed by 3 bases and V by 8 bases; bases with no gene match: 8. The CDR3 contains 16 residues. CDR3 DNA sequence: TGTGCCAGCTCCCTCCTGACTAGCGGGAGGACAGATACGCAGTATTTT. It yields the protein CASSLLTSGRTDTQYF.

There are a few counts of this clonotype. This sequence joins TRBV11-2 and TRBJ1-1; D not certain. V was trimmed by 3 bases and J by 3 bases, leaving 11 bases between them. The CDR3 has 14 residues. Germline V gene sequence: CDR1 SGHAT, CDR2 FQNNGV. The CDR3 DNA follows: TGTGCCAGCAGCTTTGACACGGCGGACACTGAAGCTTTCTTT. It translates to CASSFDTADTEAFF. Full variable domain (missing parts from reference TRBV11-2 and TRBJ1-1): EAGVAQSPRYKIIEKRQSVAFWCNPISGHATLYWYQQILGQGPKLLIQFQNNGVVDDSQLPKDRFSAERLKGVDSTLKIQPAKLEDSAVYLCASSFDTADTEAFFGQGTRLTVV.

This clonotype was picked up a small number of times. The V gene is TRBV7-2, the J gene TRBJ2-1; D might be TRBD2 (6 bases). The CDR3 is 15 residues long. V lost 3 bases, J lost 5 bases, and 14 bases lay in between. In germline, CDR1 is SGHTA, CDR2 FQGNSA. The CDR3 nucleotides read TGTGCCAGCAGCTTGGGGGAGGCCCACAACAATGAGCAGTTCTTC. Translated, it gives CASSLGEAHNNEQFF. The entire variable domain, with the rest obtained from reference TRBV7-2 and TRBJ2-1, is as follows: GAGVSQSPSNKVTEKGKDVELRCDPISGHTALYWYRQSLGQGLEFLIYFQGNSAPDKSGLPSDRFSAERTGGSVSTLTIQRTQQEDSAVYLCASSLGEAHNNEQFFGPGTRLTVL.

This clonotype was counted a few times. This chain uses TRBV6-2 or TRBV6-3 with TRBJ2-7; tentative D call: TRBD1 (5 bases). Germline CDR1 and CDR2: MNHEY and SVGEGT. V lost 0 bases to trimming and J lost 2 bases, with 8 bases between them. The CDR3 runs 14 residues. The CDR3 spells CASSYSVTAYEQYF. Here the CDR3 DNA reads TGTGCCAGCAGTTACTCGGTGACAGCCTACGAGCAGTACTTC.

This clonotype was counted a few times. The chain has TRBV28 and TRBJ2-5; the match to TRBD1 covers 8 bases. Germline V gene sequence: CDR1 MDHEN, CDR2 SYDVKM. Unmatched junction bases numbered 9, after V lost 2 bases and J lost 7 bases. The CDR3 totals 15 residues. As DNA, the CDR3 is TGTGCCAGCAGTTTAGGCGGACAGGGAGTGGGGACCCAGTACTTC. Translation: CASSLGGQGVGTQYF.

This chain uses TRBV28 with TRBJ2-7; 9 bases are shared with TRBD1. J was trimmed by 9 bases and V by 7 bases; bases with no gene match: 13. The CDR3 contains 14 residues. Germline-derived CDR1 and CDR2 are MDHEN and SYDVKM. CDR3 coding DNA: TGTGCCAGCACCGAACAGGGGGCAGTTCTCGGGCAGTACTTC. This gives the protein CASTEQGAVLGQYF.

The V call is TRBV7-2, the J call TRBJ2-1; D is perhaps TRBD2 (6 bases). Germline-derived CDR1 and CDR2 are SGHTA and FQGNSA. The germline V and J ends were trimmed by 4 bases and 0 bases, with 10 bases remaining between them. The CDR3 has 15 amino acids. For the CDR3, the DNA is TGTGCCAGCAGCTCGGACTACCGCTCCTACAATGAGCAGTTCTTC. Translated, it gives CASSSDYRSYNEQFF. The full variable domain, in which reference TRBV7-2 and TRBJ2-1 provide the parts outside the CDR3, is GAGVSQSPSNKVTEKGKDVELRCDPISGHTALYWYRQSLGQGLEFLIYFQGNSAPDKSGLPSDRFSAERTGGSVSTLTIQRTQQEDSAVYLCASSSDYRSYNEQFFGPGTRLTVL.

This clonotype was detected only a few times. V gene TRBV30 combines with J gene TRBJ2-1, with 9 bases matching TRBD2. CDR1 is GTSNPN and CDR2 is SVGIG in the germline V gene (reference sequence). Trimming removed 5 bases from V and 4 bases from J; junction bases left unmatched: 6. This CDR3 has 14 residues. The CDR3 DNA follows: TGTGCCTGGCTCAGACTAGCGGCATACAATGAGCAGTTCTTC. It is translated as CAWLRLAAYNEQFF.